This TCR beta chain was obtained from a study of blood T cell repertoires in COVID-19. V was cut by 5 bases and J by 5 bases, with 12 bases left in between. The CDR3 loop spans 13 amino acids. Germline CDR1 SGHTA, CDR2 FQGNSA. Per the original data handling: Nucleated cell number was recorded as an estimate derived from reference gene primer amplification. Data came from immunoSEQ multiplex PCR; TCRdb stores just in-frame clones and leaves some out. That table gives V, J and clone size, and the DNA gave D and trimming. The sample shows about 270,000 clones, approximately 86% of them seen only once. Source material: peripheral blood. The clonotype originates from a middle-aged man with active or convalescent COVID-19. The rearrangement uses TRBV7-2 and TRBJ1-2; tentative D call: TRBD1 (5 bases). The CDR3 here is CASSRSGDYGYTF. The CDR3 nucleotides read TGTGCCAGCAGCCGTTCGGGGGATTATGGCTACACCTTC.